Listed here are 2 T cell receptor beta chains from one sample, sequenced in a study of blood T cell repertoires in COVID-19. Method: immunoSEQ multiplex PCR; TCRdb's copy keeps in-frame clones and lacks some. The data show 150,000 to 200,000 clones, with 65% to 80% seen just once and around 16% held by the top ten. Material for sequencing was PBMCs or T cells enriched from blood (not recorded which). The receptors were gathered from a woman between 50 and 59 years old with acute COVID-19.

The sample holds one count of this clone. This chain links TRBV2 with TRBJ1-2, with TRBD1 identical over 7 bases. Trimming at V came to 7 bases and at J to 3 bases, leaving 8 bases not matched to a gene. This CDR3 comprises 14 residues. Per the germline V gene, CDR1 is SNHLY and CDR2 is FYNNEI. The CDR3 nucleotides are TGTGCCAGCACGACAGGGTGGGTAGACTATGGCTACACCTTC. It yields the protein CASTTGWVDYGYTF.

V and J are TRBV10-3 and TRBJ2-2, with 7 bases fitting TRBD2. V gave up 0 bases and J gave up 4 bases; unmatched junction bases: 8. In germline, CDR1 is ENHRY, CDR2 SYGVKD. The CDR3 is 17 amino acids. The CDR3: CAISESQFGGSTGELFF. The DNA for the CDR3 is TGTGCCATCAGTGAGTCGCAATTCGGGGGGAGCACCGGGGAGCTGTTTTTT.